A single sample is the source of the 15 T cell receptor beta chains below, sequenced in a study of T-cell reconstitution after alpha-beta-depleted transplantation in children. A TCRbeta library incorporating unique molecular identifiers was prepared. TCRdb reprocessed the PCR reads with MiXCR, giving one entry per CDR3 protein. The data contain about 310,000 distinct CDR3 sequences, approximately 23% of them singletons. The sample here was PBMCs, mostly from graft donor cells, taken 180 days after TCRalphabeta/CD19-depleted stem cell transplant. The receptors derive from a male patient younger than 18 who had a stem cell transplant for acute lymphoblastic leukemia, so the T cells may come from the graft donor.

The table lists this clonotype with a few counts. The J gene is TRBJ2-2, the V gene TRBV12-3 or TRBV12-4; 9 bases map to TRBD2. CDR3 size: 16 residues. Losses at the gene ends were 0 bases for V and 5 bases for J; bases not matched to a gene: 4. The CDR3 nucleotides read TGTGCCAGCAGTTTAGCTAGCGGGGGAGGGACCGGGGAGCTGTTTTTT. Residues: CASSLASGGGTGELFF.

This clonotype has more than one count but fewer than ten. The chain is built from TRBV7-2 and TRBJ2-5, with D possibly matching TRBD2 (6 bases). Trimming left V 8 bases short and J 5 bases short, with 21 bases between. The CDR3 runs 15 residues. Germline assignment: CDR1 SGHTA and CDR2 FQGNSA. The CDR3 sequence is CASLFTSAGRETQYF. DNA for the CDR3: TGTGCCAGCCTTTTTACTTCCGCTGGGAGGGAGACCCAGTACTTC.

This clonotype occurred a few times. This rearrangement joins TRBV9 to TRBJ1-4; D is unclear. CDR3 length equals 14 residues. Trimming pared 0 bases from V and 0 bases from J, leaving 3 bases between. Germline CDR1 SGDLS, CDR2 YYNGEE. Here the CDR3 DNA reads TGTGCCAGCAGCGTAGACGCAACTAATGAAAAACTGTTTTTT. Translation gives CASSVDATNEKLFF.

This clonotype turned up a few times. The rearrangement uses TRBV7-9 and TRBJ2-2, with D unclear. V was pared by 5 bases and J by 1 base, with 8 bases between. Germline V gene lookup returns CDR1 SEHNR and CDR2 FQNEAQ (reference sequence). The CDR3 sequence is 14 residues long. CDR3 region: CASSPTLNTGELFF. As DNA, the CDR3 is TGTGCCAGCAGCCCTACTCTGAACACCGGGGAGCTGTTTTTT.

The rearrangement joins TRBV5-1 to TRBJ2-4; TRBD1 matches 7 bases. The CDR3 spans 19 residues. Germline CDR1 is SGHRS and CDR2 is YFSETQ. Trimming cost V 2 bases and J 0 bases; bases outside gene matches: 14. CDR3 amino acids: CASSFKDRYDRPAKNIQYF. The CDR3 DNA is TGCGCCAGCAGCTTCAAGGACAGGTACGATAGACCAGCCAAAAACATTCAGTACTTC.

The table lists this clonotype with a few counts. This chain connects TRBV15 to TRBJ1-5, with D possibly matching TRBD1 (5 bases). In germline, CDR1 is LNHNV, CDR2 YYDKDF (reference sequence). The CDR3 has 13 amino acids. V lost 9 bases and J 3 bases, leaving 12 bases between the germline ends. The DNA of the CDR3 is TGTGCCACGGCAGGGCTTATCAATCAGCCCCAGCATTTT. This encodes CATAGLINQPQHF.

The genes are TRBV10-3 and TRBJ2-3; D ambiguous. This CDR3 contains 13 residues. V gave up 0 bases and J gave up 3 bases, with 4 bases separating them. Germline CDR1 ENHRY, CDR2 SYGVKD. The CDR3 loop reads CAISESGTDTQYF. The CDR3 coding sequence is TGTGCCATCAGTGAGTCAGGTACAGATACGCAGTATTTT.

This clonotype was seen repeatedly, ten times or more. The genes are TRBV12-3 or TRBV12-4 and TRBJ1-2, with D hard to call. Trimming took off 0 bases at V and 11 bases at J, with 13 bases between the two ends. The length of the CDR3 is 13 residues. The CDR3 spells CASSLAPYFDYTF. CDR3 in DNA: TGTGCCAGCAGTTTAGCCCCTTATTTTGATTACACCTTC.

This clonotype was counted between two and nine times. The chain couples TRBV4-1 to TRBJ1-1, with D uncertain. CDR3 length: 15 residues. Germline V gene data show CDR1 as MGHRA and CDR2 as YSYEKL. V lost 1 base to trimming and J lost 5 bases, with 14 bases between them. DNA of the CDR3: TGCGCCAGCAGCCAAGGACGAGGTGTATGGACTGAAGCTTTCTTT. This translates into CASSQGRGVWTEAFF.

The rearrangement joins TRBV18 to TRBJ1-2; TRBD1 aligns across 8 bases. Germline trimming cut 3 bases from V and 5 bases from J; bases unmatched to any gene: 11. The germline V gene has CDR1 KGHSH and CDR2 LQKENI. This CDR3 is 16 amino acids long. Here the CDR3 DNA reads TGTGCCAGCTCACCTAGACCGGGACAGGCCCCATATGGCTACACCTTC. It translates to CASSPRPGQAPYGYTF.

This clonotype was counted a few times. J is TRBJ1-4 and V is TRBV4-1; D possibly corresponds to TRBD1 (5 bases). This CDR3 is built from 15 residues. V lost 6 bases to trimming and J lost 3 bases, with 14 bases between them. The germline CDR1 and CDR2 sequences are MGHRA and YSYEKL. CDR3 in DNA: TGCGCCAGCAGGACCGTGGGGGTCCCTAATGAAAAACTGTTTTTT. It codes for CASRTVGVPNEKLFF.

CDR3 DNA: TGCGCCAGCAGCTTGGTCGGAAATTCCTACGAGCAGTACTTC. Translation gives CASSLVGNSYEQYF. The chain uses TRBV5-1 and TRBJ2-7; unclear D gene. Trimming left V 0 bases short and J 1 base short, with 8 bases between. The CDR3 consists of 14 residues. CDR1 is SGHRS, CDR2 YFSETQ, per germline.

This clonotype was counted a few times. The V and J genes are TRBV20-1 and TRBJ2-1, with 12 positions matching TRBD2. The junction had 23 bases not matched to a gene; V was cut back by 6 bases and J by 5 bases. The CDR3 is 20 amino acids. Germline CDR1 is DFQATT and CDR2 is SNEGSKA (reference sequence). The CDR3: CSAIPLSWGLAGGSHNEQFF. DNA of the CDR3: TGCAGTGCGATACCGCTTAGCTGGGGCCTAGCGGGAGGGTCCCACAATGAGCAGTTCTTC.

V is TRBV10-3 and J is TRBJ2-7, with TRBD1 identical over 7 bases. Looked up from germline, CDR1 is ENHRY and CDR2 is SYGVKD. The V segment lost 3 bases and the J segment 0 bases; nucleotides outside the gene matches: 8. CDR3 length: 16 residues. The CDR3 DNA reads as TGTGCCATCAGTGAACCCTGGGACAGTATCTCCTACGAGCAGTACTTC. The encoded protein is CAISEPWDSISYEQYF.

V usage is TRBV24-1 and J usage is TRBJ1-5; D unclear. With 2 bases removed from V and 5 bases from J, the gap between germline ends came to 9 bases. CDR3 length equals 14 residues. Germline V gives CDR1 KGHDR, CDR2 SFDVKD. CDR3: CATSDSGNHQPQHF. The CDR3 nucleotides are TGTGCCACCAGTGATTCAGGAAATCATCAGCCCCAGCATTTT.